This T cell receptor beta chain appears in the sequencing data of a study of graft-versus-host responses after intestinal transplantation. Background on the study: Grafts were multivisceral, liver-intestinal, or isolated intestinal. Anti-thymocyte globulin induction was given to all recipients, followed by tacrolimus and steroids for 2 to 4 years.

Overall study results and limits: With peak circulating GvH clone levels came an association with early post-transplant HvG declines.

Using immunoSEQ multiplex PCR, the repertoire was profiled, and TCRdb retains in-frame clones only, with some absent. The table records about 97,000 clones, about nine tenths of them present only once. About this clone itself: What it recognizes is unknown.

The material sequenced was PBMCs, taken roughly 68 weeks after intestinal transplant. The receptor comes from a human patient who received an intestinal transplant, so some T cells may come from the graft donor.

CDR3 in amino acids: CASSLDWGHLEGYTF. The CDR3 DNA follows: TGTGCCAGCAGCTTGGATTGGGGGCATTTGGAGGGCTACACCTTC. J is TRBJ1-2 and V is TRBV5-6; D may be TRBD1 (6 bases). There are 15 residues in the CDR3. Germline V CDR1 and CDR2: SGHDT, YYEEEE. V was shortened by 0 bases and J by 8 bases, with 17 bases between the two germline ends.